A selection of T cell receptor beta chains follows, all from one sample in a study of shared clonotypes between healthy human individuals. Clones were sequenced by immunoSEQ multiplex PCR, and TCRdb holds only the in-frame ones, with some missing. The table records roughly 2.4 million clones, around 95% of them present only once. Source material: naive CD4+ T cells sorted from blood. The receptors come from a man aged 18 to 30 in good health. CDR3s include the opening cysteine and the closing phenylalanine or tryptophan. D genes are given only for firm matches. Clone size is given for some rows only: seen once, a few or many times, or a class if the clone is expanded.

TRBD1 | TRBJ2-7 | TRBV5-4 | NA | CASSWDRDSEQYF | TGTGCCAGCAGCTGGGACAGGGACTCCGAGCAGTACTTC
NA | TRBJ2-4 | TRBV7-6 | NA | CASSLEGAGNGIQYF | TGTGCCAGCAGCTTAGAGGGCGCAGGGAATGGCATTCAGTACTTC
NA | TRBJ2-3 | TRBV7-9 | NA | CASAQQLTQYF | TGTGCCAGCGCTCAACAGCTTACGCAGTATTTT
NA | TRBJ2-1 | TRBV9 | NA | CASSGQGGGYNEQFF | TGTGCCAGCAGCGGACAGGGAGGAGGGTACAATGAGCAGTTCTTC
TRBD2 | TRBJ2-1 | TRBV5-4 | NA | CASSTSGGAGLGNEQFF | TGTGCCAGCTCGACTAGCGGGGGGGCCGGGCTTGGGAATGAGCAGTTCTTC
NA | TRBJ1-1 | TRBV5-4 | NA | CASSIDRGGAAFF | TGTGCCAGCAGCATCGACCGGGGCGGGGCGGCTTTCTTT
NA | TRBJ2-1 | TRBV9 | NA | CASSVRPVSYNEQFF | TGTGCCAGCAGCGTTCGACCGGTCTCCTACAATGAGCAGTTCTTC
NA | TRBJ2-2 | TRBV18 | NA | CASSPRSSSRIGDTGELFF | TGTGCCAGCTCACCTCGCTCCAGCAGCAGAATCGGTGACACCGGGGAGCTGTTTTTT
TRBD1 | TRBJ2-5 | TRBV15 | NA | CATSKRDRGETQYF | TGTGCCACCAGCAAAAGGGACAGGGGTGAGACCCAGTACTTC
NA | TRBJ2-3 | TRBV7-9 | NA | CASSLAVASTDTQYF | TGTGCCAGCAGCTTAGCGGTAGCTAGCACAGATACGCAGTATTTT
TRBD1 | TRBJ1-2 | TRBV18 | NA | CASSRDSLNYGYTF | TGTGCCAGCTCCAGGGACAGTCTTAACTATGGCTACACCTTC
NA | TRBJ2-3 | TRBV7-9 | NA | CASSPLSTDTQYF | TGTGCCAGCAGCCCATTGTCCACAGATACGCAGTATTTT
NA | TRBJ1-2 | TRBV28 | NA | CASRGEGRFYGYTF | TGTGCCAGCAGAGGGGAGGGGCGATTCTATGGCTACACCTTC
NA | TRBJ2-4 | TRBV1 | NA | CTSSQEGRCGRAGNIQYF | TGCACCAGCAGCCAAGAAGGACGGTGCGGGAGGGCCGGGAACATTCAGTACTTC
NA | TRBJ2-2 | TRBV10-3 | NA | CAISEVLRGNGELFF | TGTGCCATCAGTGAAGTATTGCGAGGTAACGGGGAGCTGTTTTTT
NA | TRBJ2-7 | TRBV30 | NA | CAWVDASLRALYF | TGTGCCTGGGTGGACGCCTCCCTACGAGCATTGTACTTC
NA | TRBJ2-2 | TRBV5-1 | once | CASSLDTANTGELFF | TGCGCCAGCAGCTTGGACACCGCGAACACCGGGGAGCTGTTTTTT
NA | TRBJ1-1 | TRBV11-3 | NA | CASSLKGERTEAFF | TGTGCCAGCAGCTTGAAGGGTGAGAGGACTGAAGCTTTCTTT
NA | TRBJ2-4 | TRBV9 | NA | CASSVAISSATDPRNIQYF | TGTGCCAGCAGCGTAGCTATCTCGTCAGCGACCGATCCAAGGAACATTCAGTACTTC
TRBD1 | TRBJ1-3 | TRBV5-1 | NA | CASSLPTGPGNTIYF | TGCGCCAGCAGCCTTCCGACAGGGCCTGGAAACACCATATATTTT
TRBD1 | TRBJ1-1 | TRBV7-9 | NA | CASSPKGAGGLTEAFF | TGTGCCAGCAGCCCCAAAGGGGCAGGGGGTCTCACTGAAGCTTTCTTT
NA | TRBJ1-6 | TRBV4-1 | NA | CASSPGEATNSPLHF | TGCGCCAGCAGCCCCGGAGAGGCCACCAATTCACCCCTCCACTTT
NA | TRBJ2-1 | TRBV6-5 | NA | CASRDQVNEQFF | TGTGCCAGCAGGGACCAAGTCAATGAGCAGTTCTTC
NA | TRBJ1-6 | TRBV7-2 | few | CASSLTQGYSPLHF | TGTGCCAGCAGCTTAACTCAAGGGTATTCACCCCTCCACTTT
TRBD2 | TRBJ2-7 | TRBV11-2 | NA | CASSSRGGVLEQYF | TGTGCCAGCAGCTCCCGGGGAGGGGTTCTCGAGCAGTACTTC
TRBD1 | TRBJ1-1 | TRBV4-1 | NA | CASSQTTGMNTEAFF | TGCGCCAGCAGCCAGACGACAGGGATGAACACTGAAGCTTTCTTT
NA | TRBJ2-1 | TRBV27 | NA | CASSLSWGQQLGGEQFF | TGTGCCAGCAGTTTATCGTGGGGACAGCAGCTGGGGGGTGAGCAGTTCTTC
TRBD1 | TRBJ2-7 | TRBV7-2 | NA | CASSPTGGDWDEQYF | TGTGCCAGCAGCCCGACAGGGGGGGATTGGGACGAGCAGTACTTC
NA | TRBJ2-7 | TRBV10-3 | NA | CAISEFLQTYEQYF | TGTGCCATCAGTGAGTTTCTCCAGACCTACGAGCAGTACTTC
TRBD2 | TRBJ2-7 | TRBV5-1 | NA | CASSPTSGTFYEQYF | TGCGCCAGCAGCCCGACTAGCGGAACCTTTTACGAGCAGTACTTC
NA | TRBJ1-4 | TRBV7-9 | NA | CASSFGSATNEKLFF | TGTGCCAGCAGCTTCGGTTCGGCGACTAATGAAAAACTGTTTTTT
NA | TRBJ2-5 | TRBV18 | NA | CASSPYRGPQETQYF | TGTGCCAGCTCACCATATCGGGGTCCCCAAGAGACCCAGTACTTC
NA | TRBJ1-1 | TRBV5-1 | few | CASSPGDSNTEAFF | TGCGCCAGCAGTCCGGGGGACTCGAACACTGAAGCTTTCTTT
NA | TRBJ2-1 | TRBV7-9 | few | CASSLNNEQFF | TGTGCCAGCAGCTTAAACAATGAGCAGTTCTTC
TRBD1 | TRBJ1-2 | TRBV30 | once | CAWDGTGRANYGYTF | TGTGCCTGGGACGGGACAGGTCGAGCTAACTATGGCTACACCTTC
NA | TRBJ1-5 | TRBV6-1 | once | CASSREYSNQPQHF | TGTGCCAGCAGTCGAGAGTATAGCAATCAGCCCCAGCATTTT
NA | TRBJ1-6 | TRBV11-2 | few | CASSLEFNSPLHF | TGTGCCAGCAGCTTAGAGTTTAATTCACCCCTCCACTTT
NA | TRBJ1-6 | TRBV19 | NA | CASSSREKTSPLHF | TGTGCCAGTAGTTCCCGGGAGAAGACTTCACCCCTCCACTTT
NA | TRBJ2-3 | TRBV5-1 | NA | CASSFTTDTQYF | TGCGCCAGCAGCTTTACTACAGATACGCAGTATTTT
NA | TRBJ2-1 | TRBV30 | NA | CAWTRGRGAYEQFF | TGTGCCTGGACCCGGGGGCGAGGGGCATATGAGCAGTTCTTC
NA | TRBJ2-3 | TRBV25-1 | NA | CASSDGARPDTQYF | TGTGCCAGCAGTGACGGGGCTAGACCAGATACGCAGTATTTT